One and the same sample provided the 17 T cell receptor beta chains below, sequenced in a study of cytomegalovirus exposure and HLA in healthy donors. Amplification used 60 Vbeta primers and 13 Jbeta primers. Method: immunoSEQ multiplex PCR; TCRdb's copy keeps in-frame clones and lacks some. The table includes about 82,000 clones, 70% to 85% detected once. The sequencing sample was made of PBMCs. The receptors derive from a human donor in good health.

The CDR3 loop is CASSPRTVNTEAFF. CDR3 nucleotide sequence: TGTGCCAGCTCACCGCGGACAGTGAACACTGAAGCTTTCTTT. The chain has TRBV18 and TRBJ1-1; a weak D match, TRBD1 (6 bases). The V end lost 3 bases, the J end lost 0 bases, and 8 bases lay between the germline ends. The CDR3 totals 14 residues. Germline CDR1 and CDR2: KGHSH and LQKENI.

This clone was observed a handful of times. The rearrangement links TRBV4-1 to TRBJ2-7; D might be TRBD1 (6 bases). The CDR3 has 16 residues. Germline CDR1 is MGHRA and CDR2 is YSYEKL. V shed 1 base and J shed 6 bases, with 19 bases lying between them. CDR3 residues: CASSQANLGASGEQYF. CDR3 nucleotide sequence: TGCGCCAGCAGCCAAGCGAATTTGGGGGCGTCGGGCGAGCAGTACTTC.

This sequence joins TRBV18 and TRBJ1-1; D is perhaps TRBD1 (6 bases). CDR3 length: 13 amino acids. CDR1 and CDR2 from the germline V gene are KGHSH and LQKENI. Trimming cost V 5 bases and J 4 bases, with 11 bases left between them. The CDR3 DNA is TGTGCCAGCTCATCCGAAGGGGGCACTGAAGCTTTCTTT. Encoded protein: CASSSEGGTEAFF.

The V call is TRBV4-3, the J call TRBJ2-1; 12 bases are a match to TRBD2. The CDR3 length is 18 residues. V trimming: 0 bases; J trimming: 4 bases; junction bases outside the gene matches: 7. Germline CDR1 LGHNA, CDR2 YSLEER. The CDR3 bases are TGCGCCAGCAGCCAAGATCCTAGCGGGGGGGGGTGGTACAATGAGCAGTTCTTC. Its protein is CASSQDPSGGGWYNEQFF.

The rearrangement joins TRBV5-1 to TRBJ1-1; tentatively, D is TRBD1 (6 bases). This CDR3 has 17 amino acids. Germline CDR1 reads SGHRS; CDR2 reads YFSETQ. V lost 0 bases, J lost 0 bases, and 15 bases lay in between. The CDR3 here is CASSLGAGANMNTEAFF. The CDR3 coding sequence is TGCGCCAGCAGCTTGGGGGCAGGGGCCAACATGAACACTGAAGCTTTCTTT.

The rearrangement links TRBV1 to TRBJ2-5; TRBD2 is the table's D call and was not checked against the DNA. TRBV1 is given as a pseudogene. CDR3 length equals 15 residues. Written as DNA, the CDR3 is TGCACCAGCAGCCCGCGCGGGGGGAGCCAAGAGACCCAGTACTTC. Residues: CTSSPRGGSQETQYF.

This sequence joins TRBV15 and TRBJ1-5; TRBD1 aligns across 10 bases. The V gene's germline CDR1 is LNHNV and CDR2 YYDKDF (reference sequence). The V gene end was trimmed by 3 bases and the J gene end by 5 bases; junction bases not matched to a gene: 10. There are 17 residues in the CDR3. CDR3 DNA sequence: TGTGCCACCAGCAGCGGTCTGACAGGGGGCAGGGATCAGCCCCAGCATTTT. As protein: CATSSGLTGGRDQPQHF.

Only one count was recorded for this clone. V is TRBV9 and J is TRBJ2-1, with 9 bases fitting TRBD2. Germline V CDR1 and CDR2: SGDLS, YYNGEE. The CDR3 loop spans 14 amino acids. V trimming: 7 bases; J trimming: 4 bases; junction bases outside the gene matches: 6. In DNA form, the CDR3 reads TGTGCCAGCCAAAGCCTAGCGGGATACAATGAGCAGTTCTTC. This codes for CASQSLAGYNEQFF.

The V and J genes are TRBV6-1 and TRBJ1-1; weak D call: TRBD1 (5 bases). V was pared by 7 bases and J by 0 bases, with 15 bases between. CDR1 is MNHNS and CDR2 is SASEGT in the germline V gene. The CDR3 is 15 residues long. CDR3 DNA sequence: TGTGCCAGCACCAGACAGAGACCCTTGAACACTGAAGCTTTCTTT. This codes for CASTRQRPLNTEAFF.

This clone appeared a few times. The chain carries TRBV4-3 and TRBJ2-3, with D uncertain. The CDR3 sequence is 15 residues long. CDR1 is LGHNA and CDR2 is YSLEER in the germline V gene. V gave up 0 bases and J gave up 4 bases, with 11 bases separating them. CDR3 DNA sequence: TGCGCCAGCAGCCAAGAGTTTGAGAGCGCAGATACGCAGTATTTT. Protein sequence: CASSQEFESADTQYF.

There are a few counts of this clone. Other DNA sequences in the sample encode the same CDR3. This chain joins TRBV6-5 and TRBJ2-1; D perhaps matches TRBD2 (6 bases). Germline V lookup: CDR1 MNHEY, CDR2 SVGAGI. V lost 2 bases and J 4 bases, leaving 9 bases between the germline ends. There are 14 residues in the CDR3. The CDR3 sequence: CASSYHGGYNEQFF. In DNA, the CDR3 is TGTGCCAGCAGTTACCATGGGGGGTACAATGAGCAGTTCTTC.

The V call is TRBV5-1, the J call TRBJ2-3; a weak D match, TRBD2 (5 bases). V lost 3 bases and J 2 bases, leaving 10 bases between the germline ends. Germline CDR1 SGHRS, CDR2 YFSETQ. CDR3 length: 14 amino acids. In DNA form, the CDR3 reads TGCGCCAGCAGCTCGGACTTACCCACAGATACGCAGTATTTT. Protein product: CASSSDLPTDTQYF.

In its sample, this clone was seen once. The DNA for the CDR3 is TGTGCCAGCGATGAGGGGGCAGGCCGTCGAGCTTTCTTT. Translating gives CASDEGAGRRAFF. The rearrangement joins TRBV7-9 to TRBJ1-1; TRBD1 matches at 7 bases. Germline V gives CDR1 SEHNR, CDR2 FQNEAQ (reference sequence). The CDR3 runs to 13 residues. V trimming: 8 bases; J trimming: 10 bases; junction bases outside the gene matches: 13.

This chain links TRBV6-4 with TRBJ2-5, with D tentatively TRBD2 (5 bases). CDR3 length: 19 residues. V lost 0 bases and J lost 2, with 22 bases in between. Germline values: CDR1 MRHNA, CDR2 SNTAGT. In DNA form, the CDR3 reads TGTGCCAGCAGTGACTCGAGGGCGGAGTCGACCAGGTGGCAAGAGACCCAGTACTTC. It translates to CASSDSRAESTRWQETQYF.

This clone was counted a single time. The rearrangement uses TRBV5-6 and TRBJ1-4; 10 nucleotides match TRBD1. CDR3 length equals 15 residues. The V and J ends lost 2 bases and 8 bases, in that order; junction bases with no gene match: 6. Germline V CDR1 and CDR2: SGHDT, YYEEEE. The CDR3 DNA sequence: TGTGCCAGCAGCTTCCGGGACAGGGGAGGGGAAAAACTGTTTTTT. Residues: CASSFRDRGGEKLFF.

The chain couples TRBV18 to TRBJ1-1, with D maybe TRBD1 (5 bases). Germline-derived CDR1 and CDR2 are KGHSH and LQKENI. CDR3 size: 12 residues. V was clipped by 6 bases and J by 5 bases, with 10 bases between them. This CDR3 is CASSRGGTEAFF. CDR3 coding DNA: TGTGCCAGCTCCCGCGGGGGGACTGAAGCTTTCTTT. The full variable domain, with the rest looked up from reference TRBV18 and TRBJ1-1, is NAGVMQNPRHLVRRRGQEARLRCSPMKGHSHVYWYRQLPEEGLKFMVYLQKENIIDESGMPKERFSAEFPKEGPSILRIQQVVRGDSAAYFCASSRGGTEAFFGQGTRLTVV.

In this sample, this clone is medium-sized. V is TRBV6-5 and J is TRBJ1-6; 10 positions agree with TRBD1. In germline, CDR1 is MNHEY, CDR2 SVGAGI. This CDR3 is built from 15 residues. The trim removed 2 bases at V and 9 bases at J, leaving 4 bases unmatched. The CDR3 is CASSYGQGGSSPLHF. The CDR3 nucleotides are TGTGCCAGCAGTTACGGACAGGGGGGGAGTTCACCCCTCCACTTT.